Listed below are T cell receptor beta chains from one sample, sequenced in a study of radiation and T cells in renal cell carcinoma. Produced via immunoSEQ multiplex PCR; TCRdb's table is partial and in-frame only. The table has 40,000 to 45,000 clones, over 80% seen once. Source: blood, taken from a patient whose treatment included radiotherapy and nephrectomy. These receptor sequences come from a woman aged 65 to 85 with renal cell carcinoma. CDR3s include the opening cysteine and the closing phenylalanine or tryptophan. A D gene is named only where the DNA matches it firmly. Size tells how often a clone was seen (once, few, many) or the class of an expanded clone, and some rows leave it out.

NA	NA	TRBV11-2	TRBJ1-4	CASSFGGGTNEKLFF	TGTGCCAGCAGTTTCGGGGGAGGAACTAATGAAAAACTGTTTTTT
NA	TRBD2	TRBV5-1	TRBJ2-7	CASSLGTSSYEQYF	TGCGCCAGCAGCCTGGGGACTAGCTCCTACGAGCAGTACTTC
NA	TRBD1	TRBV5-6	TRBJ2-7	CASRSTGSSYEQYF	TGTGCCAGCAGATCGACAGGGAGCTCCTACGAGCAGTACTTC
NA	TRBD2	TRBV5-1	TRBJ2-7	CASSSGLAGFKGEQYF	TGCGCCAGCAGCTCGGGACTAGCGGGTTTCAAAGGCGAGCAGTACTTC
NA	NA	TRBV15	TRBJ2-1	CATSRSPTATANEQFF	TGTGCCACCAGCAGATCCCCAACGGCCACAGCCAATGAGCAGTTCTTC
NA	NA	TRBV25-1	TRBJ1-1	CASSDYGGNTEAFF	TGTGCCAGCAGTGATTATGGGGGGAACACTGAAGCTTTCTTT
once	NA	TRBV9	TRBJ1-3	CASSLGRSSGNTIYF	TGTGCCAGCAGCTTGGGACGTAGCTCTGGAAACACCATATATTTT
NA	TRBD1	TRBV19	TRBJ2-5	CASSNSRDRVSETQYF	TGTGCCAGTAGCAACTCCCGGGACAGGGTTTCAGAGACCCAGTACTTC
once	TRBD1	TRBV5-6	TRBJ1-4	CASSTYRGSTTNEKLFF	TGTGCCAGCAGCACCTACAGGGGAAGCACGACTAATGAAAAACTGTTTTTT
NA	TRBD2	TRBV7-2	TRBJ2-7	CASSLVGAGASYEQYF	TGTGCCAGCAGCTTAGTTGGAGCGGGGGCCTCCTACGAGCAGTACTTC
NA	NA	TRBV30	TRBJ2-7	CAWSGGSSYEQYF	TGTGCCTGGAGCGGGGGCTCCTCCTACGAGCAGTACTTC
once	TRBD1	TRBV10-2	TRBJ1-2	CASRGQGWTF	TGCGCCAGCAGGGGACAGGGTTGGACCTTC
NA	NA	TRBV9	TRBJ1-3	CASSIHGGSGNTIYF	TGTGCCAGCAGCATCCACGGGGGAAGTGGAAACACCATATATTTT
NA	NA	TRBV10-2	TRBJ1-5	CARPPGRRNQPQHF	TGCGCCCGACCCCCCGGCAGGCGCAATCAGCCCCAGCATTTT
once	NA	TRBV6-1	TRBJ1-5	CASSVEVLGPNNQPQHF	TGTGCCAGCAGTGTCGAGGTATTGGGACCCAACAATCAGCCCCAGCATTTT
NA	NA	TRBV6-5	TRBJ1-2	CASSPQHIEDYGYTF	TGTGCCAGCAGTCCCCAACACATCGAGGATTATGGCTACACCTTC
NA	NA	TRBV5-1	TRBJ2-5	CASDPQGRKETQYF	TGCGCCAGCGATCCACAGGGGAGGAAAGAGACCCAGTACTTC
once	NA	TRBV5-4	TRBJ2-7	CASSLAGEYPYEQYF	TGTGCCAGCAGCTTGGCGGGGGAGTATCCCTACGAGCAGTACTTC
NA	NA	TRBV7-9	TRBJ2-7	CASSQNAGYEQYF	TGTGCCAGCAGCCAAAACGCCGGGTACGAGCAGTACTTC
NA	TRBD1	TRBV29-1	TRBJ2-3	CSVRQGARTDTQYF	TGCAGCGTCCGACAGGGGGCGCGGACAGATACGCAGTATTTT
NA	NA	TRBV7-2	TRBJ2-6	CASSLYGAQVPGANVLTF	TGTGCCAGCAGCTTATACGGGGCGCAGGTCCCTGGGGCCAACGTCCTGACTTTC
NA	NA	TRBV5-4	TRBJ2-1	CASSLDTNNEQFF	TGTGCCAGCAGCCTTGACACTAACAATGAGCAGTTCTTC
once	TRBD1	TRBV7-9	TRBJ1-1	CASSLNPRTGTNTEAFF	TGTGCCAGCAGCCTAAACCCCAGGACAGGGACGAACACTGAAGCTTTCTTT
NA	NA	TRBV7-6	TRBJ2-6	CASSRDTAGANVLTF	TGTGCCAGCAGCCGAGACACCGCTGGGGCCAACGTCCTGACTTTC
NA	NA	TRBV19	TRBJ2-1	CASSMVGSSSYNEQFF	TGTGCCAGTAGTATGGTAGGGTCCAGCTCCTACAATGAGCAGTTCTTC
NA	NA	TRBV11-3	TRBJ2-2	CASSSSGGSGTTGELFF	TGTGCCAGCAGCTCCAGTGGGGGATCAGGGACCACCGGGGAGCTGTTTTTT
NA	TRBD1	TRBV5-1	TRBJ1-6	CASSLDGDRIYNSPLHF	TGCGCCAGCAGCTTGGATGGGGACAGGATCTATAATTCACCCCTCCACTTT
NA	TRBD1	TRBV29-1	TRBJ2-7	CSVEDRFSYEQYF	TGCAGCGTCGAGGACAGGTTCTCCTACGAGCAGTACTTC
NA	TRBD2	TRBV5-1	TRBJ2-7	CASSWTGTSGGTGSYEQYF	TGCGCCAGCAGCTGGACCGGGACTAGCGGGGGGACGGGCTCCTACGAGCAGTACTTC
NA	NA	TRBV25-1	TRBJ2-5	CASSDPTFETQYF	TGTGCCAGCAGTGATCCGACTTTTGAGACCCAGTACTTC
NA	TRBD2	TRBV2	TRBJ2-1	CASSQGAGGPLEQFF	TGTGCCAGCAGTCAAGGGGCGGGGGGGCCTCTTGAGCAGTTCTTC
once	NA	TRBV9	TRBJ2-3	CASSVAFTDTQYF	TGTGCCAGCAGCGTAGCTTTTACAGATACGCAGTATTTT
NA	NA	TRBV7-9	TRBJ2-5	CASGGGEETQYF	TGTGCCAGCGGCGGGGGCGAAGAGACCCAGTACTTC
NA	NA	TRBV6-5	TRBJ2-1	CASSYNPYNEQFF	TGTGCCAGCAGTTATAATCCCTACAATGAGCAGTTCTTC
NA	TRBD2	TRBV5-1	TRBJ2-1	CASSLAGTRNNEQFF	TGCGCCAGCAGCCTGGCCGGGACTAGGAACAATGAGCAGTTCTTC
NA	NA	TRBV19	TRBJ2-3	CASSLGLDTQYF	TGTGCCAGTAGCTTGGGCTTAGATACGCAGTATTTT
NA	TRBD2	TRBV18	TRBJ2-2	CASSTLGLANTGELFF	TGTGCCAGCTCAACCCTGGGACTAGCGAACACCGGGGAGCTGTTTTTT
NA	NA	TRBV7-6	TRBJ2-1	CASSPGGNNNEQFF	TGTGCCAGCAGCCCCGGAGGGAATAACAATGAGCAGTTCTTC
NA	TRBD2	TRBV7-6	TRBJ2-1	CASSPGLAGARPREQFF	TGTGCCAGCAGTCCCGGACTAGCGGGAGCCCGCCCCCGTGAGCAGTTCTTC
NA	NA	TRBV4-3	TRBJ2-7	CASSQGWGQSSYEQYF	TGCGCCAGCAGCCAAGGTTGGGGTCAGAGCTCCTACGAGCAGTACTTC
NA	TRBD2	TRBV4-1	TRBJ2-3	CASSQGTSGSRDTQYF	TGCGCCAGCAGCCAGGGGACTAGCGGGTCACGGGATACGCAGTATTTT
once	NA	TRBV9	TRBJ1-2	CASSPGSYSNYGYTF	TGTGCCAGCAGCCCAGGTTCCTACTCTAACTATGGCTACACCTTC
NA	NA	TRBV30	TRBJ2-3	CAWSVGGTDTQYF	TGTGCCTGGAGTGTAGGCGGGACAGATACGCAGTATTTT
few	NA	TRBV29-1	TRBJ1-2	CSVLTHYGYTF	TGCAGCGTTCTCACTCACTATGGCTACACCTTC
NA	NA	TRBV5-4	TRBJ1-2	CASSSQGFKDGYTF	TGTGCCAGCAGCTCACAGGGTTTTAAGGATGGCTACACCTTC
NA	NA	TRBV6-5	TRBJ2-7	CASRNRAYEQYF	TGTGCCAGCAGGAACAGGGCCTACGAGCAGTACTTC
NA	NA	TRBV9	TRBJ1-1	CASGPGRLNTEAFF	TGTGCCAGCGGGCCGGGACGGCTGAACACTGAAGCTTTCTTT
NA	NA	TRBV6-6	TRBJ2-7	CASSYWASRSPYEQYF	TGTGCCAGCAGTTATTGGGCTAGCCGGTCTCCCTACGAGCAGTACTTC
NA	NA	TRBV6-5	TRBJ2-2	CASRTKLPNTGELFF	TGTGCCAGCAGGACGAAGTTACCGAACACCGGGGAGCTGTTTTTT
NA	NA	TRBV19	TRBJ1-1	CATSSWDTEAFF	TGTGCCACCAGCTCTTGGGACACTGAAGCTTTCTTT
NA	TRBD2	TRBV5-1	TRBJ2-3	CASSLNSGGATDTQYF	TGCGCCAGCAGCTTAAATAGCGGGGGGGCCACAGATACGCAGTATTTT
NA	NA	TRBV7-6	TRBJ2-2	CASSPRRGGTGELFF	TGTGCCAGCAGCCCACGAAGGGGAGGTACCGGGGAGCTGTTTTTT
NA	TRBD1	TRBV15	TRBJ1-5	CATSRGQGRDPQHF	TGTGCCACCAGCAGAGGACAGGGGAGGGACCCCCAGCATTTT
NA	TRBD2	TRBV11-3	TRBJ2-2	CASSPGLGSNTGELFF	TGTGCCAGCAGCCCCGGACTAGGGAGTAACACCGGGGAGCTGTTTTTT
NA	NA	TRBV27	TRBJ2-7	CASSFTSGGEQYF	TGTGCCAGCAGTTTTACGTCTGGGGGCGAGCAGTACTTC
NA	NA	TRBV9	TRBJ1-3	CASSVAWSNPSGNTIYF	TGTGCCAGCAGCGTAGCCTGGAGTAATCCCTCTGGAAACACCATATATTTT
NA	NA	TRBV19	TRBJ2-5	CASSMLLTRQQETQYF	TGTGCCAGTAGTATGTTGCTCACACGACAGCAAGAGACCCAGTACTTC